The TCR beta chain under discussion was sequenced for a study of T cell changes during pregnancy in multiple sclerosis. Here immunoSEQ multiplex PCR was the method, and the copy in TCRdb shows in-frame clones only, minus some. This table holds about 20,000 clones, around 85% found once. Germline V lookup: CDR1 MNHEY, CDR2 SMNVEV (reference sequence). V dropped 6 bases and J dropped 5; count of bases not matched to a gene: 7. The CDR3 spans 14 residues. V usage is TRBV27 and J usage is TRBJ2-3, with 8 nucleotides matching TRBD1. This clonotype was obtained from a female donor in good health, enrolled as a control in a pregnancy study. The specimen was CD8+ T cells from peripheral blood mononuclear cells, collected after pregnancy. The CDR3 bases are TGTGCCAGCAGCTGGACAGGGATTGGAGATACGCAGTATTTT. Translating it yields CASSWTGIGDTQYF.